These T cell receptor beta chains were read from a single sample in a study of control samples from healthy donors and cancer patients. Assay: immunoSEQ multiplex PCR; the TCRdb copy retains only in-frame clones and omits some. Of approximately 210,000 clones listed, 91% were seen once; the top ten hold approximately 2%. Input material: blood. These receptors all stem from a man between 25 and 39 years old in good health. Each CDR3 is given with its conserved first and last residue.

>TRBJ1-2|15|TRBV9
CASSPGPLGGYGYTF
>TRBJ2-1|16|TRBV6-4
CASSPREGSSYNEQFF
>TRBJ2-2|15|TRBV7-9
CASSPRLRETGELFF
>TRBJ2-2|18|TRBV11-3
CASSLAVWTGGFTGELFF
>TRBJ1-5|14|TRBV4-1
CASSQGPSYQPQHF
>TRBJ1-1|14|TRBV11-2
CASSLVTWSDEAFF
>TRBJ2-7|12|TRBV6-5
CASGVRRGEQYF
>TRBJ1-2|11|TRBV5-1
CASSSDYGYTF
>TRBJ2-3|11|TRBV7-9
CAGLGSNTQYF
>TRBJ1-4|15|TRBV30
CAWSGPRSGGEKLFF
>TRBJ2-7|17|TRBV5-4
CASSLAGLAGLTYEQYF
>TRBJ2-4|15|TRBV19
CASSTLGGAERIQYF
>TRBJ2-1|12|TRBV11-2
CASSLGGRGQFF
>TRBJ1-2|15|TRBV14
CASSPDATAVYGYTF
>TRBJ2-3|13|TRBV2
CASRGHAVNTQYF
>TRBJ1-6|15|TRBV4-1
CASSQGVQGDSPLHF
>TRBJ2-7|10|TRBV12-1
CASSLYEQYF
>TRBJ1-4|16|TRBV5-5
CASSLAPTGGNEKLFF
>TRBJ1-4|15|TRBV11-2
CASSLAGQGNEKLFF
>TRBJ1-5|15|TRBV19
CASSIEGTIHQPQHF
>TRBJ2-7|12|TRBV25-1
CASSVTGYEQYF
>TRBJ1-3|14|TRBV2
CASLQGNSGNTIYF
>TRBJ2-5|13|TRBV18
CASSPAFQETQYF
>TRBJ1-5|13|TRBV12-3/TRBV12-4
CASSSSGWQPQHF
>TRBJ2-1|17|TRBV19
CASSIEGRLAVGHEQFF
>TRBJ1-4|16|TRBV19
CASSITQATTNEKLFF
>TRBJ1-6|13|TRBV6-1
CASSEVLNSPLHF
>TRBJ1-1|15|TRBV14
CASSERQGLNTEAFF
>TRBJ2-3|12|TRBV19
CASSRLTDTQYF